Shown below are 21 T cell receptor beta chains from a single sample sequenced in a study of T cell responses to AZD1222 COVID-19 vaccine. Clones were sequenced by immunoSEQ multiplex PCR, and TCRdb holds only the in-frame ones, with some missing. The data contain around 180,000 clones, approximately 90% of them singletons. Sequenced material: peripheral blood, taken on day 0 of AZD1222 vaccination. All receptors come from an adult in good health.

This clone occurred a few times. The gene calls are TRBV5-6 and TRBJ1-2; D is unclear. Germline lookup yields CDR1 SGHDT and CDR2 YYEEEE. Trimming removed 2 bases from V and 0 bases from J, with 20 bases in between. The CDR3 totals 18 residues. CDR3 coding DNA: TGTGCCAGCAGCTTTTTTTTAGGTGCAATAAGAACTAACTATGGCTACACCTTC. Translating gives CASSFFLGAIRTNYGYTF.

The rearrangement uses TRBV11-3 and TRBJ2-1, with TRBD1 matching over 9 bases. V lost 5 bases and J lost 4; bases outside the gene matches: 12. From germline, CDR1 is SGHNT and CDR2 YENEEA. This CDR3 is 17 amino acids long. In DNA form, the CDR3 reads TGTGCCAGCAGCGGCCGGGACAGGGATTTTCCATACAATGAGCAGTTCTTC. Translation: CASSGRDRDFPYNEQFF.

This chain uses TRBV19 with TRBJ1-1; 9 bases agree with TRBD1. The germline V gene encodes CDR1 LNHDA and CDR2 SQIVND (reference sequence). The CDR3 extends over 15 amino acids. The J segment lost 7 bases and the V segment lost 4 bases, leaving 10 bases of the junction unmatched. The CDR3 coding sequence is TGTGCCAGTAGTACTCCAGACAGGGGGTATATTGAAGCTTTCTTT. Amino acids: CASSTPDRGYIEAFF.

Turning to this clone: Mismatch with germline at one junction end may stem from a read error. J is TRBJ2-3 and V is TRBV7-7; tentatively, D is TRBD1 (6 bases). The CDR3 has 16 amino acids. Per germline, CDR1 SSHAT and CDR2 FNYEAQ (reference sequence). CDR3 in amino acids: CASSLTTGFATDTQYF. The CDR3 coding sequence is TGTGCTAGCAGCTTAACCACAGGGTTCGCCACAGATACGCAGTATTTT.

V gene TRBV3-1 (or the pseudogene TRBV3-2) combines with J gene TRBJ2-3, with D hard to call. This CDR3 spans 13 amino acids. V was clipped by 1 base and J by 6 bases, with 8 bases between them. Germline loops: CDR1 LGHDT, CDR2 YNNKEL (reference sequence). The chain's CDR3 is CASSQGPTDTQYF. In DNA form, the CDR3 reads TGTGCCAGCAGCCAAGGCCCAACGGATACGCAGTATTTT.

The J gene is TRBJ2-7, the V gene TRBV9, with 11 positions matching TRBD2. CDR3 length: 15 amino acids. Germline-derived CDR1 and CDR2 are SGDLS and YYNGEE. Trimming removed 3 bases from V and 3 bases from J; junction bases left unmatched: 5. As DNA, the CDR3 is TGTGCCAGCAGCGGAGGGACTAGCGGAGTCTACGAGCAGTACTTC. It specifies CASSGGTSGVYEQYF.

This clone was seen just once. The gene calls are TRBV6-4 and TRBJ2-7, with D perhaps TRBD2 (5 bases). CDR3 size: 13 residues. Germline CDR1 reads MRHNA; CDR2 reads SNTAGT. The V gene lost 3 bases and the J gene lost 6 bases, with 12 bases spanning the gap. The CDR3 nucleotides read TGTGCCAGCAGTGAGATCACGGGAACCGAGCAGTACTTC. Its translation is CASSEITGTEQYF.

V and J are TRBV2 and TRBJ1-4, with D tentatively TRBD1 (5 bases). The CDR3 spans 14 residues. The germline V gene has CDR1 SNHLY and CDR2 FYNNEI. The ends were cut back, 8 bases at V and 0 bases at J, with 10 bases in the middle. This CDR3 is CASYGGATNEKLFF. The CDR3 DNA reads as TGTGCCAGCTATGGGGGAGCAACTAATGAAAAACTGTTTTTT.

This chain uses TRBV27 with TRBJ1-1, with D possibly matching TRBD1 (5 bases). V shed 3 bases and J shed 5 bases, with 13 bases lying between them. This CDR3 is 14 amino acids long. CDR1 and CDR2 from the germline V gene are MNHEY and SMNVEV (reference sequence). CDR3 bases: TGTGCCAGCAGTTTGACGCAGGGAGATACTGAAGCTTTCTTT. Residues: CASSLTQGDTEAFF.

The chain joins TRBV9 to TRBJ1-6; no definite D call. CDR1 is SGDLS, CDR2 YYNGEE, per germline. With 0 bases removed from V and 4 bases from J, the gap between germline ends came to 8 bases. The CDR3 runs to 15 residues. The CDR3 protein is CASSVDGLYNSPLHF. DNA of the CDR3: TGTGCCAGCAGCGTAGACGGCCTGTATAATTCACCCCTCCACTTT.

This clone was counted a single time. This CDR3 is also generated by other DNA sequences in the sample. The J gene is TRBJ1-3, the V gene TRBV5-1; D perhaps matches TRBD1 (6 bases). Germline V CDR1 and CDR2: SGHRS, YFSETQ. Trimming left V 0 bases short and J 2 bases short, with 6 bases between. This CDR3 region has 14 residues. The CDR3 sequence is CASSLGTAGNTIYF. The CDR3 DNA follows: TGCGCCAGCAGCTTGGGGACAGCTGGAAACACCATATATTTT.

V is TRBV11-3 and J is TRBJ2-2; D gene uncertain. The length of the CDR3 is 15 residues. V dropped 5 bases and J dropped 7 bases, with 17 bases sitting between them. Germline CDR1 reads SGHNT; CDR2 reads YENEEA. The CDR3 reads CASSQKGTLGGELFF. The CDR3 coding sequence is TGTGCCAGCAGCCAAAAGGGCACTCTGGGCGGGGAGCTGTTTTTT.

This sequence joins TRBV7-3 and TRBJ1-2, with 8 bases matching TRBD1. Trimming removed 5 bases from V and 9 bases from J; junction bases left unmatched: 11. CDR1 SGHTA and CDR2 FQGTGA come from the germline V gene. The CDR3 sequence is 14 residues long. This CDR3 reads CASSLGTGDRSYTF. CDR3 nucleotide sequence: TGTGCCAGCAGCCTTGGGACAGGCGATCGGAGCTACACCTTC.

This chain connects TRBV15 to TRBJ2-7; D is possibly TRBD1 (6 bases). CDR3 length: 15 residues. Trimming cost V 5 bases and J 6 bases, with 20 bases left between them. The germline gives CDR1 LNHNV, CDR2 YYDKDF (reference sequence). The CDR3 DNA reads TGTGCCACCAGCCCAAAAACGCGGACAGTACTCGAGCAGTACTTC. It translates to CATSPKTRTVLEQYF.

This clone was counted between two and nine times. The rearrangement uses TRBV7-6 and TRBJ2-2; TRBD2 aligns across 10 bases. J was trimmed by 8 bases and V by 0 bases; bases with no gene match: 6. Germline CDR1 and CDR2: SGHVS and FNYEAQ. The CDR3 totals 16 residues. This CDR3 is CASSLAITSGIGELFF. CDR3 nucleotide sequence: TGTGCCAGCAGCTTAGCCATAACTAGCGGGATTGGGGAGCTGTTTTTT.

J is TRBJ2-3 and V is TRBV3-1 (or the pseudogene TRBV3-2); TRBD2 matches 11 bases. V shed 0 bases and J 9 bases; nucleotides not matched to a gene: 5. This CDR3 comprises 15 residues. CDR1 is LGHDT, CDR2 YNNKEL, per germline (reference sequence). The CDR3 nucleotides read TGTGCCAGCAGCCAAGATCTACTAGCGGGGGACACGCAGTATTTT. This codes for CASSQDLLAGDTQYF.

DNA for the CDR3: TGTGCCAGCAGTCTTCCGAGGGGACAGGGGTTTTATAGCAATCAGCCCCAGCATTTT. Protein product: CASSLPRGQGFYSNQPQHF. The V call is TRBV6-6, the J call TRBJ1-5; TRBD1 matches at 10 bases. Germline-derived CDR1 and CDR2 are MNHNY and SVGAGI (reference sequence). V lost 5 bases to trimming and J lost 0 bases; unmatched junction nucleotides: 13. The CDR3 has 19 residues.

The chain combines TRBV5-1 with TRBJ1-6; D remains unclear. Looked up from germline, CDR1 is SGHRS and CDR2 is YFSETQ. This CDR3 region has 14 residues. V was shortened by 7 bases and J by 9 bases, with 17 bases between the two germline ends. The CDR3 region is CASRGRQAGSPLHF. CDR3 in DNA: TGCGCCAGCCGAGGGCGGCAGGCGGGTTCACCCCTCCACTTT.

The genes are TRBV12-3 or TRBV12-4 and TRBJ2-1; D is uncertain. V shed 9 bases and J shed 5 bases, with 14 bases lying between them. The CDR3 is 13 residues long. CDR3: CASMVSPNNEQFF. In DNA, the CDR3 is TGTGCCAGTATGGTTTCACCAAACAATGAGCAGTTCTTC.

The chain joins TRBV5-5 to TRBJ1-1, with a tentative D call TRBD1 (6 bases). V was trimmed by 3 bases and J by 0 bases, leaving 9 bases between them. The CDR3 extends over 14 amino acids. Germline V CDR1 and CDR2: SGHKS, YYEKEE (reference sequence). As DNA, the CDR3 is TGTGCCAGCAGCTATACAGGGATGAACACTGAAGCTTTCTTT. It translates to CASSYTGMNTEAFF. The full variable domain, with the rest looked up from reference TRBV5-5 and TRBJ1-1, is DAGVTQSPTHLIKTRGQQVTLRCSPISGHKSVSWYQQVLGQGPQFIFQYYEKEERGRGNFPDRFSARQFPNYSSELNVNALLLGDSALYLCASSYTGMNTEAFFGQGTRLTVV.

The J gene is TRBJ1-5, the V gene TRBV19, with D possibly matching TRBD1 (6 bases). This CDR3 comprises 17 residues. V gave up 5 bases and J gave up 0 bases, with 17 bases separating them. The germline V gene encodes CDR1 LNHDA and CDR2 SQIVND (reference sequence). The CDR3 loop reads CASSLTPGQHSNQPQHF. Here the CDR3 DNA reads TGTGCCAGTAGTCTTACCCCCGGACAGCATAGCAATCAGCCCCAGCATTTT.